The 20 T cell receptor beta chains in this list originate from one sample, sequenced in a study of persistence of HIV-infected CD4 T cells. The immunoSEQ assay was version 4, run in survey mode. Sequenced by immunoSEQ multiplex PCR; TCRdb stores in-frame clones only, minus some. The data show tens of thousands of clones, about 88% seen once. These receptors are not linked to any known antigen. Anti-CD3/anti-CD28 beads served as a nonspecific positive control stimulus. CD4+ T cells upregulating both CD40 ligand and CD69 were sorted as responding cells. The sample here was CD4+ T cells sorted from PBMCs after approximately 19-hour stimulation, taken from a patient who received antiretroviral therapy. These receptors all come from an adult woman with HIV who was CMV-seropositive.

The genes are TRBV5-6 and TRBJ2-2; 9 bases map to TRBD2. The CDR3 covers 16 residues. The germline CDR1 and CDR2 sequences are SGHDT and YYEEEE. V trimming: 1 base; J trimming: 6 bases; junction bases outside the gene matches: 7. CDR3 DNA sequence: TGTGCCAGCAGCTTGATGGTTAGCGGGGGTTCCGGGGAGCTGTTTTTT. Amino acids: CASSLMVSGGSGELFF.

The rearrangement joins TRBV10-3 to TRBJ2-2; 9 nucleotides align to TRBD2. The V gene end was trimmed by 6 bases and the J gene end by 6 bases; junction bases not matched to a gene: 5. CDR1 ENHRY and CDR2 SYGVKD come from the germline V gene. The CDR3 runs 14 residues. The CDR3 reads CAISPSGEAGELFF. In nucleotides, the CDR3 is TGTGCCATCAGCCCTAGCGGGGAGGCCGGGGAGCTGTTTTTT.

The CDR3 reads CASSLTQGDGYTF. In DNA, the CDR3 is TGTGCCAGCAGCTTAACGCAAGGGGATGGCTACACCTTC. J is TRBJ1-2 and V is TRBV7-3; tentatively, D is TRBD1 (5 bases). Trimming pared 0 bases from V and 6 bases from J, leaving 8 bases between. CDR1 and CDR2 from the germline V gene are SGHTA and FQGTGA. This CDR3 spans 13 amino acids.

This clone was detected only a few times. The genes are TRBV30 and TRBJ1-6; D is unclear. Trimming pared 3 bases from V and 7 bases from J, leaving 10 bases between. The CDR3 sequence is 13 residues long. CDR1 and CDR2 from the germline V gene are GTSNPN and SVGIG (reference sequence). This CDR3 is CAWRDPGNSPLHF. In DNA form, the CDR3 reads TGTGCCTGGAGGGATCCGGGCAATTCACCCCTCCACTTT.

This clone was detected once. This sequence joins TRBV29-1 and TRBJ2-6; D is uncertain. CDR3 length equals 12 residues. Trimming removed 8 bases from V and 4 bases from J, with 9 bases in between. Germline CDR1 and CDR2: SQVTM and ANQGSEA. The CDR3 coding sequence is TGCAGCTTTCAAACAGGGGCCAACGTCCTGACTTTC. Its translation: CSFQTGANVLTF.

This clone has only one observation. The rearrangement joins TRBV9 to TRBJ1-6; D gene ambiguous. The CDR3 loop spans 15 amino acids. V lost 3 bases and J 5 bases, leaving 12 bases between the germline ends. Per germline, CDR1 SGDLS and CDR2 YYNGEE. The CDR3: CASSARVTDNSPLHF. CDR3 nucleotides: TGTGCCAGCAGCGCCCGGGTCACCGATAATTCACCCCTCCACTTT.

J is TRBJ2-3 and V is TRBV6-5; no definite D call. Trimming took 4 bases from V and 2 from J, leaving 10 bases between them. Germline loops: CDR1 MNHEY, CDR2 SVGAGI. The CDR3 extends over 14 amino acids. The CDR3 region has the DNA TGTGCCAGCAGTTTTTCTCCAGCCACAGATACGCAGTATTTT. It is translated as CASSFSPATDTQYF.

V gene TRBV7-3 combines with J gene TRBJ2-3, with 9 bases identical to TRBD2. CDR1 is SGHTA and CDR2 is FQGTGA in the germline V gene. V lost 5 bases and J lost 4; bases outside the gene matches: 7. The length of the CDR3 is 15 residues. The chain's CDR3 is CASSPGVAGADTQYF. CDR3 DNA sequence: TGTGCCAGCAGCCCCGGGGTAGCGGGGGCAGATACGCAGTATTTT.

The chain carries TRBV5-1 and TRBJ1-2; perhaps TRBD1 as D (5 bases). The germline CDR1 and CDR2 sequences are SGHRS and YFSETQ. The CDR3 consists of 14 residues. Trimming removed 5 bases at V and 2 bases at J, with 13 bases between. The CDR3 loop is CASSYSGLNYGYTF. The CDR3 nucleotides read TGCGCCAGCAGTTATTCGGGGCTAAACTATGGCTACACCTTC.

The V and J genes are TRBV9 and TRBJ2-3; TRBD2 aligns across 11 bases. The germline V gene has CDR1 SGDLS and CDR2 YYNGEE. V dropped 0 bases and J dropped 5; count of bases not matched to a gene: 2. The CDR3 totals 15 residues. The CDR3 region has the DNA TGTGCCAGCAGCGTAGGTAGCGGGGGGGGAGATACGCAGTATTTT. Protein product: CASSVGSGGGDTQYF.

Notes on this clone: Other nucleotide sequences in the sample specify the same CDR3. The chain uses TRBV5-4 and TRBJ2-2; weak D call: TRBD1 (6 bases). V dropped 1 base and J dropped 5 bases, with 12 bases sitting between them. The germline V gene has CDR1 SGHNT and CDR2 YYREEE (reference sequence). CDR3 length: 15 residues. The DNA of the CDR3 is TGTGCCAGCAGCTTGTCGCGCAGGGGAACCGGGGAGCTGTTTTTT. Translating it yields CASSLSRRGTGELFF.

V usage is TRBV28 and J usage is TRBJ1-1; the D is unclear. Trimming left V 8 bases short and J 3 bases short, with 16 bases between. This CDR3 contains 14 residues. Germline values: CDR1 MDHEN, CDR2 SYDVKM. CDR3 coding DNA: TGTGCCAGCTACAACCCCGGGCAGCACACTGAAGCTTTCTTT. It codes for CASYNPGQHTEAFF.

The rearrangement joins TRBV10-3 to TRBJ1-5, with a tentative D call TRBD1 (5 bases). Trimming shortened V by 10 bases and J by 5 bases, and 15 bases separated the two germline ends. The CDR3 is 13 amino acids. Germline values: CDR1 ENHRY, CDR2 SYGVKD. CDR3 DNA: TGTGCCACCACTGACAGTAACCATCAGCCCCAGCATTTT. Amino acid sequence: CATTDSNHQPQHF.

This clone was observed a few times. The chain has TRBV29-1 and TRBJ1-1, with D tentatively TRBD1 (5 bases). Trimming removed 3 bases from V and 10 bases from J, with 18 bases in between. The CDR3 is made up of 13 amino acids. In germline, CDR1 is SQVTM, CDR2 ANQGSEA. CDR3 coding DNA: TGCAGCGTTGACGCCGGCGCCGCGAGGGGAGCTTTCTTT. Amino acids: CSVDAGAARGAFF.

This chain joins TRBV5-1 and TRBJ1-5; D may be TRBD1 (6 bases). Trimming pared 0 bases from V and 0 bases from J, leaving 7 bases between. The CDR3 loop spans 15 amino acids. Germline V gene sequence: CDR1 SGHRS, CDR2 YFSETQ. The CDR3 here is CASSLGRGSNQPQHF. CDR3 DNA sequence: TGCGCCAGCAGCTTGGGCAGGGGTAGCAATCAGCCCCAGCATTTT.

This clone was recorded once. The chain joins TRBV7-8 to TRBJ1-5; D not certain. Trimming stripped 5 bases from V and 4 bases from J, with 15 bases between. Per germline, CDR1 SGHVS and CDR2 FQNEAQ. This CDR3 is 15 amino acids long. In DNA form, the CDR3 reads TGTGCCAGCAGCCCCGGAAGAAGACGGAATCAGCCCCAGCATTTT. Translating it yields CASSPGRRRNQPQHF.

The chain is built from TRBV4-1 and TRBJ2-5, with TRBD1 matching 9 bases. Per germline, CDR1 MGHRA and CDR2 YSYEKL. The CDR3 extends over 14 amino acids. Trimming cost V 4 bases and J 4 bases; bases outside gene matches: 4. In nucleotides, the CDR3 is TGCGCCAGCAGCCTGGGACAGGGCATAGAGACCCAGTACTTC. This translates into CASSLGQGIETQYF.

The chain joins TRBV6-5 to TRBJ1-1, with D perhaps matching TRBD1 (5 bases). The CDR3 sequence is 15 residues long. Between the trimmed V and J ends, which lost 6 bases and 5 bases, there was a span of 19 bases. The germline CDR1 and CDR2 sequences are MNHEY and SVGAGI. The CDR3 nucleotides read TGTGCCAGCAGCCGTGGGCAGGGAAGGGGAACTGAAGCTTTCTTT. It encodes CASSRGQGRGTEAFF.

The chain employs TRBV2 and TRBJ2-3; D is unclear. The CDR3 sequence is 14 residues long. Germline V gives CDR1 SNHLY, CDR2 FYNNEI. Between the trimmed V and J ends, which lost 6 bases and 0 bases, there was a span of 10 bases. DNA for the CDR3: TGTGCCAGCAGAGGAGTTTTTAGCACAGATACGCAGTATTTT. Translation gives CASRGVFSTDTQYF. Full variable domain (rest looked up from reference TRBV2 and TRBJ2-3): EPEVTQTPSHQVTQMGQEVILRCVPISNHLYFYWYRQILGQKVEFLVSFYNNEISEKSEIFDDQFSVERPDGSNFTLKIRSTKLEDSAMYFCASRGVFSTDTQYFGPGTRLTVL.

The rearrangement uses TRBV5-1 and TRBJ1-2; D is perhaps TRBD1 (5 bases). Trimming left V 0 bases short and J 4 bases short, with 13 bases between. This CDR3 is built from 15 residues. Germline V gene lookup returns CDR1 SGHRS and CDR2 YFSETQ. This chain's CDR3 is CASSLAAGGPYGYTF. DNA of the CDR3: TGCGCCAGCAGCTTGGCCGCCGGGGGACCCTATGGCTACACCTTC.